A single sample is the source of the 14 T cell receptor beta chains below, sequenced in a study of T cell responses to AZD1222 COVID-19 vaccine (dated by TCRdb to the early 2020s). Per the publication, the time point label means: about 28 days (+/-7) after the second vaccine dose. The library relied on the immunoSEQ multiplex PCR assay. TCRdb obtained this table from immuneACCESS and retained in-frame rearrangements with V and J assigned. These tables miss some clones; where compared with another copy, unresolved V genes account for less than half of the shortfall, and the remainder is unexplained. The sample data list some 84,000 clones, and roughly 85% of these were observed just once. The ten most abundant clones make up approximately 10% of the sample. Material: peripheral blood, obtained 28 days after the second AZD1222 dose. The origin of the receptors is an adult who received the AZD1222 COVID-19 vaccine.

The chain recombines TRBV6-5 with TRBJ2-7; 11 bases are shared with TRBD1. This CDR3 has 14 amino acids. Germline V CDR1 and CDR2: MNHEY, SVGAGI. The V segment lost 6 bases and the J segment 0 bases; nucleotides outside the gene matches: 1. The CDR3 loop reads CASRGTGGSYEQYF. CDR3 nucleotides: TGTGCCAGCAGGGGGACAGGGGGCTCCTACGAGCAGTACTTC.

The chain is built from TRBV7-9 and TRBJ1-5; TRBD1 might be the D (5 bases). The CDR3 spans 16 residues. V gave up 1 base and J gave up 2 bases, with 12 bases separating them. The germline V gene encodes CDR1 SEHNR and CDR2 FQNEAQ (reference sequence). The CDR3 loop is CASSLGGGLGNQPQHF. For the CDR3, the DNA is TGTGCCAGCAGCTTAGGTGGGGGGTTAGGCAATCAGCCCCAGCATTTT.

V gene TRBV7-3 combines with J gene TRBJ1-6, with D maybe TRBD1 (6 bases). Trimming took off 1 base at V and 11 bases at J, with 15 bases between the two ends. Germline V gives CDR1 SGHTA, CDR2 FQGTGA. CDR3 length: 15 amino acids. The CDR3 loop is CASSLIGGAETPLHF. The CDR3 DNA follows: TGTGCCAGCAGCTTAATCGGGGGGGCGGAGACACCCCTCCACTTT.

This chain links TRBV5-4 with TRBJ2-3; TRBD2 matches at 10 bases. Germline V gene data show CDR1 as SGHNT and CDR2 as YYREEE (reference sequence). The CDR3 loop spans 17 amino acids. V lost 4 bases and J lost 2; bases outside the gene matches: 10. This CDR3 is CASSREPSGGFTDTQYF. The DNA for the CDR3 is TGTGCCAGCAGCCGCGAGCCTAGCGGGGGATTCACAGATACGCAGTATTTT.

V usage is TRBV18 and J usage is TRBJ2-1; D perhaps matches TRBD2 (7 bases). Germline CDR1 and CDR2: KGHSH and LQKENI. Trimming cost V 5 bases and J 6 bases, with 20 bases left between them. There are 16 residues in the CDR3. The CDR3 nucleotides read TGTGCCAGCTCAGCCAGCTTGGGGGGGCTCGGCAATGAGCAGTTCTTC. Encoded protein: CASSASLGGLGNEQFF.

The V gene is TRBV27, the J gene TRBJ2-1; no definite D call. There are 11 residues in the CDR3. From germline, CDR1 is MNHEY and CDR2 SMNVEV (reference sequence). V lost 3 bases to trimming and J lost 3 bases, with 0 bases between them. CDR3 sequence reads: CASSFYNEQFF. In nucleotides, the CDR3 is TGTGCCAGCAGTTTCTACAATGAGCAGTTCTTC.

The chain joins TRBV7-2 to TRBJ1-1; D remains ambiguous. The CDR3 consists of 13 residues. CDR1 SGHTA and CDR2 FQGNSA come from the germline V gene. V was pared by 5 bases and J by 7 bases, with 14 bases between. The CDR3 nucleotides read TGTGCCAGCAGCCCCCCTGGGCCCTTTGAAGCTTTCTTT. This encodes CASSPPGPFEAFF.

The chain joins TRBV5-4 to TRBJ2-5, with 7 bases lining up with TRBD2. CDR3 length: 15 residues. J gave up 4 bases and V 0 bases, and 6 bases lay outside the gene matches. Germline-derived CDR1 and CDR2 are SGHNT and YYREEE (reference sequence). The CDR3 reads CASSLGAGELETQYF. The CDR3 nucleotides read TGTGCCAGCAGCTTGGGCGCGGGGGAGCTAGAGACCCAGTACTTC. The full variable domain, completed using reference TRBV5-4 and TRBJ2-5, is ETGVTQSPTHLIKTRGQQVTLRCSSQSGHNTVSWYQQALGQGPQFIFQYYREEENGRGNFPPRFSGLQFPNYSSELNVNALELDDSALYLCASSLGAGELETQYFGPGTRLLVL.

The chain has TRBV13 and TRBJ2-1; D tentatively fits TRBD1 or TRBD2 (5 bases each). The CDR3 spans 14 residues. Germline CDR1 reads PRHDT; CDR2 reads FYEKMQ (reference sequence). Trimming shortened V by 0 bases and J by 8 bases, and 11 bases separated the two germline ends. The CDR3 coding sequence is TGTGCCAGCAGCTTAGGAGTGGGGCGGGATGAGCAGTTCTTC. Protein product: CASSLGVGRDEQFF.

The genes are TRBV28 and TRBJ2-3; D is unclear. The germline V and J ends were trimmed by 5 bases and 10 bases, with 13 bases remaining between them. Germline CDR1 MDHEN, CDR2 SYDVKM. The CDR3 runs to 12 residues. The CDR3 DNA reads TGTGCCAGCAGTCTCCGACTTCAGGCGCAGTATTTT. Translating it yields CASSLRLQAQYF.

The chain has TRBV28 and TRBJ1-5, with D possibly TRBD1 on 6 matching bases. Germline CDR1 MDHEN, CDR2 SYDVKM. Trimming removed 5 bases at V and 3 bases at J, with 17 bases between. This CDR3 comprises 16 residues. The CDR3 DNA is TGTGCCAGCAGTCTCCTTTGGGGGCAGGTCAATCAGCCCCAGCATTTT. This sequence encodes CASSLLWGQVNQPQHF. The variable domain in full, with the rest retrieved from reference TRBV28 and TRBJ1-5, is DVKVTQSSRYLVKRTGEKVFLECVQDMDHENMFWYRQDPGLGLRLIYFSYDVKMKEKGDIPEGYSVSREKKERFSLILESASTNQTSMYLCASSLLWGQVNQPQHFGDGTRLSIL.

The chain recombines TRBV6-5 with TRBJ2-7, with a weak D call TRBD1 (6 bases). Trimming took 9 bases from V and 3 from J, leaving 12 bases between them. CDR3 length: 12 amino acids. Germline loops: CDR1 MNHEY, CDR2 SVGAGI. CDR3 DNA: TGTGCCAGTCACAGGGCTAGCTACGAGCAGTACTTC. Translated: CASHRASYEQYF.

This chain uses TRBV28 with TRBJ2-7; 10 nucleotides agree with TRBD2. Germline trimming cut 6 bases from V and 3 bases from J; bases unmatched to any gene: 5. Germline CDR1 and CDR2: MDHEN and SYDVKM. The CDR3 loop spans 14 amino acids. The DNA for the CDR3 is TGTGCCAGCAGAACCCAGCGGGGGGGCTACGAGCAGTACTTC. It codes for CASRTQRGGYEQYF.

DNA for the CDR3: TGCAGTGCTAGAGACCCCCACGAGCAGTACTTC. Amino acid sequence: CSARDPHEQYF. The V gene is TRBV20-1, the J gene TRBJ2-7; D gene ambiguous. V was pared by 0 bases and J by 5 bases, with 5 bases between. In germline, CDR1 is DFQATT, CDR2 SNEGSKA (reference sequence). The CDR3 extends over 11 amino acids.